What follows are 27 T cell receptor beta chains derived from one specimen sequenced in a study of metastatic and nonmetastatic thyroid tumors. TCRdb re-called clones from the PCR reads using MiXCR. The sample lists tens of thousands of clones, around a sixth occurring once. Patients were all untreated before their thyroid surgery. The sample taken for sequencing was blood. Source of these receptors: a female donor with papillary thyroid cancer or a benign thyroid nodule (not recorded which). Some clones in this sample may be carry-over from other donors' samples.

In its sample, this clone was seen many times. V is TRBV10-2 and J is TRBJ1-2; TRBD1 aligns across 7 bases. Germline CDR1 is WSHSY and CDR2 is SAAADI. This CDR3 contains 15 residues. The junction had 9 bases not matched to a gene; V was cut back by 6 bases and J by 2 bases. CDR3 sequence: CASRPRATGNYGYTF. CDR3 nucleotide sequence: TGCGCCAGCAGACCTAGGGCGACAGGGAACTATGGCTACACCTTC.

This clone was observed at least ten times. Since a much larger clone is just one base distant, this may be a read error. V is TRBV19 and J is TRBJ2-7, with TRBD2 matching 9 bases. CDR1 is LNHDA and CDR2 is SQIVND in the germline V gene (reference sequence). The CDR3 is 13 residues long. The CDR3 region is CASSPGTSYEQHF. DNA of the CDR3: TGTGCCAGTAGTCCCGGGACTAGCTACGAGCAGCACTTC.

This clone showed up many times. V and J are TRBV4-2 and TRBJ1-3; maybe TRBD1 (5 bases). Germline CDR1 and CDR2: LGHNA and YNFKEQ. V lost 0 bases and J lost 0, with 9 bases in between. The CDR3 loop spans 16 amino acids. The DNA for the CDR3 is TGTGCCAGCAGCCAAGATCCACAGGCCTCTGGAAACACCATATATTTT. Its protein is CASSQDPQASGNTIYF.

In the case of this clone: This may come from a read error, since a much larger clone is one base off. The CDR3 bases are TGTGCCAGCAGCTTGGCCCAGGTGCAAGAGACCCAGTACTTC. Encoded protein: CASSLAQVQETQYF. The rearrangement joins TRBV5-5 to TRBJ2-5; D not certain. Trimming cost V 0 bases and J 2 bases, with 8 bases left between them. CDR1 is SGHKS and CDR2 is YYEKEE in the germline V gene (reference sequence). The CDR3 spans 14 residues.

This clone was seen ten or more times. The rearrangement uses TRBV5-6 and TRBJ2-1, with 8 bases lining up with TRBD1. The ends lost 0 bases at V and 5 bases at J; junction bases unmatched: 7. CDR3 size: 16 residues. Germline V lookup: CDR1 SGHDT, CDR2 YYEEEE. In DNA form, the CDR3 reads TGTGCCAGCAGCTTGGACAGGGGGATAACTAACAATGAGCAGTTCTTC. This gives the protein CASSLDRGITNNEQFF.

Ten or more counts support this clone. The V call is TRBV7-9, the J call TRBJ2-7, with 7 positions matching TRBD1. Per germline, CDR1 SEHNR and CDR2 FQNEAQ (reference sequence). The CDR3 spans 15 residues. The V gene end was trimmed by 5 bases and the J gene end by 2 bases; junction bases not matched to a gene: 9. The CDR3 region is CASSLTGAAPYEQYF. CDR3 DNA: TGTGCCAGCAGCCTTACAGGGGCCGCCCCCTACGAGCAGTACTTC. The complete variable domain, with remaining parts taken from reference TRBV7-9 and TRBJ2-7, reads DTGVSQNPRHKITKRGQNVTFRCDPISEHNRLYWYRQTLGQGPEFLTYFQNEAQLEKSRLLSDRFSAERPKGSFSTLEIQRTEQGDSAMYLCASSLTGAAPYEQYFGPGTRLTVT.

This clone was seen only a few times. This chain uses TRBV5-1 with TRBJ2-3; D remains ambiguous. Trimming cost V 6 bases and J 0 bases, with 14 bases left between them. Germline values: CDR1 SGHRS, CDR2 YFSETQ. The CDR3 is 15 residues long. For the CDR3, the DNA is TGCGCCAGCATCTTATGCCAGTCTAGCACAGATACGCAGTATTTT. Residues: CASILCQSSTDTQYF.

This clone was found a few times. The chain couples TRBV10-1 to TRBJ2-2; D gene ambiguous. The V end was cut by 10 bases, the J end by 0 bases, with 12 bases between. Germline CDR1 and CDR2: WNHNN and SYGVQD (reference sequence). This CDR3 has 14 residues. The CDR3 region is CATSRHSNTGELFF. The CDR3 coding sequence is TGCGCCACCTCTCGGCACTCGAACACCGGGGAGCTGTTTTTT.

This clone is medium-sized by share. V and J are TRBV12-3 or TRBV12-4 and TRBJ1-6; 10 bases are shared with TRBD1. V was clipped by 7 bases and J by 5 bases; unmatched bases: 11. CDR3 length: 17 residues. The DNA of the CDR3 is TGTGCCAGCACCCTATGGACAGGGGGGAGAAATAATTCACCCCTCCACTTT. Protein product: CASTLWTGGRNNSPLHF.

This clone was counted a few times. J is TRBJ2-1 and V is TRBV6-1, with D perhaps TRBD2 (5 bases). The ends were cut back, 6 bases at V and 4 bases at J, with 16 bases in the middle. Germline CDR1 and CDR2: MNHNS and SASEGT. CDR3 length equals 15 residues. The DNA for the CDR3 is TGTGCCAGCAGGGCGGCAGCGGAACCTTACAATGAGCAGTTCTTC. Its protein product is CASRAAAEPYNEQFF.

The sample holds many counts of this clone. The chain combines TRBV18 with TRBJ1-2; a weak D match, TRBD1 (6 bases). Germline-derived CDR1 and CDR2 are KGHSH and LQKENI. This CDR3 is built from 16 residues. V was pared by 2 bases and J by 0 bases, with 13 bases between. The CDR3 here is CASSPYRESANYGYTF. CDR3 nucleotide sequence: TGTGCCAGCTCACCATACAGGGAGTCTGCTAACTATGGCTACACCTTC.

Judged by abundance, this clone is medium-sized (0.01 to 0.1%). The chain couples TRBV20-1 to TRBJ2-4; no clear D gene. Between the trimmed V and J ends, which lost 4 bases and 7 bases, there was a span of 11 bases. Germline lookup yields CDR1 DFQATT and CDR2 SNEGSKA (reference sequence). This CDR3 has 12 amino acids. The CDR3 spells CSATLQENIQYF. In nucleotides, the CDR3 is TGCAGTGCTACTTTACAAGAGAACATTCAGTACTTC.

This clone has a count of ten or more. The V gene is TRBV7-6, the J gene TRBJ2-2, with 7 bases lining up with TRBD2. This CDR3 region has 16 residues. CDR1 and CDR2 from the germline V gene are SGHVS and FNYEAQ. V was pared by 4 bases and J by 7 bases, with 12 bases of the junction left unmatched. The CDR3 protein is CASSSKPAPGGGELFF. CDR3 DNA: TGTGCCAGCAGCTCCAAGCCCGCACCGGGAGGCGGGGAGCTGTTTTTT.

About this clone: A junction boundary mismatches the germline segment, possibly from a read error. V usage is TRBV20-1 and J usage is TRBJ2-1; 12 bases map to TRBD1. This CDR3 has 20 residues. Germline loops: CDR1 DFQATT, CDR2 SNEGSKA (reference sequence). Written as DNA, the CDR3 is TGCAGTGCTAGAGGAACCCGGGACAGGGGGCCCGTCACCGCATACAATGAGCAGTCCTTC. Its protein product is CSARGTRDRGPVTAYNEQSF.

This clone was detected a few times. A much larger clone lies a single base off, so this may be a read error. This chain uses TRBV29-1 with TRBJ2-7; D possibly corresponds to TRBD1 (5 bases). CDR3 length: 12 amino acids. The germline V gene encodes CDR1 SQVTM and CDR2 ANQGSEA. With 5 bases removed from V and 6 bases from J, the gap between germline ends came to 14 bases. The CDR3 sequence: CSVYKTVGEQYF. For the CDR3, the DNA is TGCAGCGTTTATAAGACAGTGGGCGAGCAGTACTTC.

This clone was seen many times. This could be a read error, since a much larger clone is one nucleotide away. The chain is built from TRBV7-2 and TRBJ2-3, with 7 bases matching TRBD2. The CDR3 has 14 residues. Losses at the gene ends were 5 bases for V and 4 bases for J; bases not matched to a gene: 6. Germline lookup yields CDR1 SGHTA and CDR2 FQGNSA. In DNA, the CDR3 is TGTGCCAGCAGCGCAAGACGGGGGGCAGATACGCAGTATTTT. Amino acid sequence: CASSARRGADTQYF.

This clone was seen a handful of times. The CDR3 DNA is TGTGCCAGTAGCGTCAACCAGAACTATGGCTACACCTTC. This encodes CASSVNQNYGYTF. V usage is TRBV19 and J usage is TRBJ1-2; D gene ambiguous. CDR3 length equals 13 residues. Germline CDR1 and CDR2: LNHDA and SQIVND (reference sequence). With 6 bases removed from V and 2 bases from J, the gap between germline ends came to 10 bases.

The genes are TRBV20-1 and TRBJ2-1; D not resolved. The CDR3 is made up of 15 amino acids. With 3 bases removed from V and 2 bases from J, the gap between germline ends came to 14 bases. Germline V CDR1 and CDR2: DFQATT, SNEGSKA (reference sequence). The CDR3 coding sequence is TGCAGTGCTAGCAGATCCGAAGCCCCCTACAATGAGCAGTTCTTC. Protein product: CSASRSEAPYNEQFF.

The sample holds many counts of this clone. V gene TRBV3-1 combines with J gene TRBJ1-6; TRBD1 aligns across 9 bases. V lost 4 bases and J lost 7; bases outside the gene matches: 5. Germline V CDR1 and CDR2: LGHDT, YNNKEL (reference sequence). The CDR3 has 15 amino acids. CDR3 protein: CASSPGTGINSPLHF. The CDR3 bases are TGTGCCAGCAGCCCCGGGACAGGGATAAATTCACCCCTCCACTTT.

This clone was seen ten or more times. CDR3 DNA: TGTGCCAGCGGCGGACTAGCGGGAGTGGGAGATACGCAGTATTTT. Protein product: CASGGLAGVGDTQYF. The gene calls are TRBV7-6 and TRBJ2-3, with TRBD2 identical over 13 bases. J lost 5 bases, V lost 8 bases, and 7 bases had no gene match. This CDR3 has 15 residues. Per the germline V gene, CDR1 is SGHVS and CDR2 is FNYEAQ.

This clone has a count of ten or more. The chain recombines TRBV7-2 with TRBJ2-5; tentatively, D is TRBD2 (7 bases). The CDR3 has 15 residues. The V gene lost 0 bases and the J gene lost 9 bases, with 17 bases spanning the gap. From germline, CDR1 is SGHTA and CDR2 FQGNSA. The CDR3 here is CASSLAGGGRRPQYF. The DNA for the CDR3 is TGTGCCAGCAGCTTAGCAGGGGGGGGAAGGAGACCCCAGTACTTC.

This clone was observed at least ten times. The same CDR3 also results from other DNA sequences found in this sample. The chain is built from TRBV24-1 and TRBJ2-3; D is uncertain. Trimming pared 0 bases from V and 6 bases from J, leaving 9 bases between. The CDR3 covers 14 residues. Germline CDR1 and CDR2: KGHDR and SFDVKD. The CDR3 sequence: CATSDLAAPDTQYF. Here the CDR3 DNA reads TGTGCCACCAGTGATTTGGCAGCGCCGGATACGCAGTATTTT.

This clone was seen many times. The chain's CDR3 is CASSQTVERVTF. The DNA of the CDR3 is TGTGCCAGCAGCCAGACAGTCGAAAGGGTCACCTTC. The rearrangement joins TRBV7-9 to TRBJ1-2; the D gene is possibly TRBD1 (5 bases). Per germline, CDR1 SEHNR and CDR2 FQNEAQ (reference sequence). With 5 bases removed from V and 13 bases from J, the gap between germline ends came to 17 bases. The CDR3 sequence is 12 residues long. Complete variable domain (other parts from reference TRBV7-9 and TRBJ1-2): DTGVSQNPRHKITKRGQNVTFRCDPISEHNRLYWYRQTLGQGPEFLTYFQNEAQLEKSRLLSDRFSAERPKGSFSTLEIQRTEQGDSAMYLCASSQTVERVTFGSGTRLTVV.

This clone came up many times. The chain carries TRBV5-6 and TRBJ1-2; D gene ambiguous. V dropped 4 bases and J dropped 2 bases, with 18 bases sitting between them. Germline V gives CDR1 SGHDT, CDR2 YYEEEE. The CDR3 runs 16 residues. CDR3 protein: CASSPTITNSNYGYTF. The CDR3 DNA is TGTGCCAGCAGCCCTACCATCACGAATTCGAACTATGGCTACACCTTC.

This clone is medium-sized within its sample. This chain links TRBV5-1 with TRBJ2-1, with 8 nucleotides matching TRBD1. The CDR3 has 16 residues. Germline V gene data show CDR1 as SGHRS and CDR2 as YFSETQ. J gave up 9 bases and V 4 bases, and 15 bases lay outside the gene matches. DNA for the CDR3: TGCGCCAGCAGCAAGGAGCAGGGGGCGAGGTCCGGTGAGCAGTTCTTC. Translated: CASSKEQGARSGEQFF.

Ten or more counts support this clone. The chain carries TRBV30 and TRBJ1-1, with 7 bases identical to TRBD1. The length of the CDR3 is 13 residues. Germline values: CDR1 GTSNPN, CDR2 SVGIG (reference sequence). V shed 8 bases, J shed 1 base, and the junction held 7 bases outside the gene matches. The DNA for the CDR3 is TGTGCCGCCACAAGACAGGGGAACACTGAAGCTTTCTTT. Amino acids: CAATRQGNTEAFF.

This clone showed up many times. The rearrangement joins TRBV20-1 to TRBJ2-3; 9 nucleotides align to TRBD2. There are 15 residues in the CDR3. Germline CDR1 is DFQATT and CDR2 is SNEGSKA (reference sequence). V was pared by 0 bases and J by 4 bases, with 5 bases of the junction left unmatched. CDR3 in amino acids: CSARDLAGAADTQYF. The CDR3 DNA sequence: TGCAGTGCTAGAGATTTAGCGGGAGCAGCAGATACGCAGTATTTT.